This T cell receptor (beta chain) was captured by sequencing in a study of CD8 T cells in Susac syndrome. Random hexamers were used to reverse transcribe the RNA input (about 0.5 to 1 ug). Amplification of the TCR beta CDR3 was carried out by immunoSEQ multiplex PCR, which spanned a total of 54 Vbeta and 13 Jbeta segments. One entry per CDR3 protein, called by TCRdb with MiXCR from the immunoSEQ multiplex PCR reads. In the table there are 150,000 to 200,000 distinct CDR3 sequences, about 95% of which are singletons. In germline, CDR1 is DFQATT, CDR2 SNEGSKA (reference sequence). V shed 6 bases and J shed 6 bases, with 9 bases lying between them. CDR3 length equals 11 residues. The patients who served as multiple sclerosis controls were treatment-naive and had stable or active relapsing-remitting disease that fulfilled the revised McDonald criteria. The TEMRA cells underwent FACS enrichment, while the CD8+ and CD4+ T cells underwent negative isolation.

The chain employs TRBV20-1 and TRBJ2-1; D gene ambiguous. The specimen sequenced was CD8+ T cells from PBMCs. The TCR was taken from a human donor with multiple sclerosis. Here the CDR3 DNA reads TGCAGTGCCAGAATCGTCAATGAGCAGTTCTTC. It specifies CSARIVNEQFF.